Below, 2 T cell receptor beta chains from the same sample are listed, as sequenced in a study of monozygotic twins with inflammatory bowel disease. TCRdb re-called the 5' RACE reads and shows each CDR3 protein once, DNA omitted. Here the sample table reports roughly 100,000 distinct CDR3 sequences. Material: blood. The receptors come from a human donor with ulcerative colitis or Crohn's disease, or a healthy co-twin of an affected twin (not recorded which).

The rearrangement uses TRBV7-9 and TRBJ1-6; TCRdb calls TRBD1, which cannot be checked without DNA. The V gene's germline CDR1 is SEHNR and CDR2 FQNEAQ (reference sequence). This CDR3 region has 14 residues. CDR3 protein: CASSFAGDGSPLHF.

CDR3 region: CASSLDSGSSQETQYF. The genes are TRBV5-4 and TRBJ2-5; no DNA is available, so the TRBD2 call from TCRdb remains unchecked. CDR1 SGHNT and CDR2 YYREEE come from the germline V gene (reference sequence). The CDR3 contains 16 residues.